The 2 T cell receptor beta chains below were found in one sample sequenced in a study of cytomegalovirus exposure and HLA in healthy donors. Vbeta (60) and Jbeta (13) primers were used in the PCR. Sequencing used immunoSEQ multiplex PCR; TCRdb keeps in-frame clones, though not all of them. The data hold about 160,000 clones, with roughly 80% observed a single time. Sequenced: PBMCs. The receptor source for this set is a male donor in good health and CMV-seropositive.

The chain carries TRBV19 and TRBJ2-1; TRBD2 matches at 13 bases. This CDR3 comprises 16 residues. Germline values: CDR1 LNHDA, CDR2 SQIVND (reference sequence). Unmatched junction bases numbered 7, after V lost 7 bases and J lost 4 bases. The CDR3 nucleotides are TGTGCCAGTATTGGAGGACTAGCGGGAGTGTACAATGAGCAGTTCTTC. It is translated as CASIGGLAGVYNEQFF.

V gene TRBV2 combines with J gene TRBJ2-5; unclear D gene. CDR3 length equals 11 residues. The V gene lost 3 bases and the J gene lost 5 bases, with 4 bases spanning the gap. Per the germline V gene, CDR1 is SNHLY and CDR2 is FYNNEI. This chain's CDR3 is CASSDRETQYF. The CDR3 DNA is TGTGCCAGCAGTGACCGGGAGACCCAGTACTTC.